The next 22 T cell receptor beta chains were all read from a single sample in a study of CD8 T cells in Susac syndrome. Random hexamers served to reverse transcribe roughly 0.45 to 1 ug RNA. In TCRdb, the immunoSEQ multiplex PCR reads were re-called with MiXCR into one record per CDR3 protein. The sample shows 250,000 to 350,000 distinct CDR3 sequences, about 85% of them seen only once. Sequenced input: CD8+ T cells from PBMCs. These receptors originate from a human donor with multiple sclerosis.

The chain combines TRBV5-1 with TRBJ2-1; no firm D call. Germline loops: CDR1 SGHRS, CDR2 YFSETQ. Trimming left V 2 bases short and J 0 bases short, with 15 bases between. CDR3 length: 17 residues. CDR3 sequence reads: CASSFNQPLSSYNEQFF. The CDR3 coding sequence is TGCGCCAGCAGCTTTAATCAGCCGTTGAGCTCCTACAATGAGCAGTTCTTC.

The chain couples TRBV13 to TRBJ2-5; D possibly uses TRBD1 or TRBD2 (5 bases each). V was cut by 3 bases and J by 3 bases, with 8 bases left in between. CDR1 is PRHDT, CDR2 FYEKMQ, per germline (reference sequence). The CDR3 loop spans 13 amino acids. CDR3 sequence reads: CASSLGVKETQYF. In DNA form, the CDR3 reads TGTGCCAGCAGCTTGGGGGTAAAAGAGACCCAGTACTTC.

This clonotype was counted a single time. The chain employs TRBV20-1 and TRBJ1-2; no clear D. V lost 0 bases and J 4 bases, leaving 9 bases between the germline ends. The germline CDR1 and CDR2 sequences are DFQATT and SNEGSKA (reference sequence). The CDR3 has 13 residues. The CDR3 DNA is TGCAGTGCTAGAGATACAGCCTCCTATGGCTACACCTTC. Amino acids: CSARDTASYGYTF.

The chain joins TRBV9 to TRBJ2-1; 7 positions match TRBD2. The CDR3 totals 13 residues. V gave up 2 bases and J gave up 9 bases; unmatched junction bases: 5. Germline V gives CDR1 SGDLS, CDR2 YYNGEE. CDR3 bases: TGTGCCAGCAGCGTGGAAGGGGAGGGTGAGCAGTTCTTC. Translating it yields CASSVEGEGEQFF.

The rearrangement uses TRBV5-1 and TRBJ1-1, with D possibly being TRBD1 (6 bases). V was cut by 2 bases and J by 7 bases, with 15 bases left in between. CDR3 size: 14 residues. Germline-derived CDR1 and CDR2 are SGHRS and YFSETQ. CDR3 in amino acids: CASSFRGAGVEAFF. The DNA of the CDR3 is TGCGCCAGCAGCTTTAGGGGGGCTGGAGTTGAAGCTTTCTTT.

V and J are TRBV12-5 and TRBJ1-1; tentative D call: TRBD1 (5 bases). Germline CDR1 reads LGHNT; CDR2 reads FRNRAP. The CDR3 totals 12 residues. V was pared by 7 bases and J by 5 bases, with 11 bases between. The CDR3 is CASAPGATEAFF. CDR3 DNA sequence: TGTGCTAGTGCCCCCGGGGCAACTGAAGCTTTCTTT.

The rearrangement links TRBV18 to TRBJ1-2; 10 nucleotides match TRBD1. Losses at the gene ends were 1 base for V and 4 bases for J; bases not matched to a gene: 9. Germline lookup yields CDR1 KGHSH and CDR2 LQKENI. This CDR3 has 17 residues. The CDR3 DNA is TGTGCCAGCTCACCACAAAAAGGGGACAGGGGTAGCTATGGCTACACCTTC. Its protein product is CASSPQKGDRGSYGYTF.

V and J are TRBV27 and TRBJ1-1; 8 bases line up with TRBD1. Germline CDR1 and CDR2: MNHEY and SMNVEV (reference sequence). The CDR3 length is 11 residues. The V gene end was trimmed by 7 bases and the J gene end by 11 bases; junction bases not matched to a gene: 6. CDR3 bases: TGTGCCAGCACCCAGGGGGCGCGGGCTTTCTTT. Its protein is CASTQGARAFF.

The chain couples TRBV7-9 to TRBJ2-5; 7 bases fit TRBD2. CDR1 is SEHNR and CDR2 is FQNEAQ in the germline V gene (reference sequence). The CDR3 is 14 residues long. With V trimmed by 4 bases and J by 5 bases, 7 bases remained unmatched. CDR3 sequence reads: CASSSSLARETQYF. CDR3 coding DNA: TGTGCCAGCAGCTCCTCACTAGCGAGGGAGACCCAGTACTTC.

The chain uses TRBV30 and TRBJ2-1, with unresolved D. Germline CDR1 is GTSNPN and CDR2 is SVGIG (reference sequence). The CDR3 has 14 residues. The V and J ends lost 1 base and 8 bases respectively, with 15 bases between them. The CDR3 sequence: CAWSGREKVDEQFF. Here the CDR3 DNA reads TGTGCCTGGAGTGGGAGAGAGAAGGTTGATGAGCAGTTCTTC.

This clonotype was detected a few times. V usage is TRBV13 and J usage is TRBJ2-5; D is unresolved. CDR1 and CDR2 (germline): PRHDT, FYEKMQ (reference sequence). V was pared by 4 bases and J by 5 bases, with 11 bases between. This CDR3 region has 13 residues. CDR3 loop: CASSSANEETQYF. The CDR3 DNA follows: TGTGCCAGCAGCTCCGCCAATGAGGAGACCCAGTACTTC.

J is TRBJ2-6 and V is TRBV11-2; 8 bases map to TRBD1. The CDR3 consists of 17 residues. With V trimmed by 6 bases and J by 3 bases, 10 bases remained unmatched. The germline V gene has CDR1 SGHAT and CDR2 FQNNGV. CDR3 protein: CASSSRQGIGGANVLTF. The CDR3 DNA reads as TGTGCCAGCAGTTCCCGACAGGGGATTGGTGGGGCCAACGTCCTGACTTTC.

For this clonotype: The junction differs from germline at one of its ends, possibly a read error. This chain connects TRBV11-2 to TRBJ1-4, with 10 bases matching TRBD1. This CDR3 contains 15 residues. Germline V gives CDR1 SGHAT, CDR2 FQNNGV. Written as DNA, the CDR3 is TGTGCCAGCAGTTTAGATCGGACAGGGGGTGAAAAACTGTTTTTT. Residues: CASSLDRTGGEKLFF.

The chain recombines TRBV4-1 with TRBJ2-5; D may be TRBD1 (6 bases). V dropped 5 bases and J dropped 3 bases, with 19 bases sitting between them. CDR3 size: 16 residues. CDR1 is MGHRA, CDR2 YSYEKL, per germline. The CDR3 spells CASSGGPRGWEETQYF. The CDR3 region has the DNA TGCGCCAGCAGCGGAGGCCCGAGGGGGTGGGAAGAGACCCAGTACTTC.

This clonotype occurred once. The chain couples TRBV30 to TRBJ2-1; 7 nucleotides match TRBD2. The germline gives CDR1 GTSNPN, CDR2 SVGIG (reference sequence). This CDR3 spans 14 amino acids. V lost 1 base to trimming and J lost 7 bases; unmatched junction nucleotides: 7. CDR3 sequence: CAWSEGGPRNEQFF. The DNA of the CDR3 is TGTGCCTGGAGTGAGGGAGGGCCCAGGAATGAGCAGTTCTTC.

This clonotype has only a few counts. The genes are TRBV19 and TRBJ2-1, with 7 bases that match TRBD1. V shed 3 bases and J 4 bases; nucleotides not matched to a gene: 6. Per germline, CDR1 LNHDA and CDR2 SQIVND (reference sequence). The CDR3 extends over 15 amino acids. The CDR3 loop is CASSIAGTAYNEQFF. The CDR3 coding sequence is TGTGCCAGTAGTATCGCCGGGACAGCTTACAATGAGCAGTTCTTC.

The chain joins TRBV2 to TRBJ2-7; no clear D. The CDR3 has 13 residues. Deletions cut 8 bases from V and 2 bases from J, with 13 bases between. Germline V gene data show CDR1 as SNHLY and CDR2 as FYNNEI. CDR3 DNA: TGTGCCAGCCATCGGCTCCCCGCCTACGAGCAGTACTTC. Translating gives CASHRLPAYEQYF.

The chain joins TRBV6-5 to TRBJ2-1; weak D call: TRBD2 (8 bases). Germline loops: CDR1 MNHEY, CDR2 SVGAGI. The CDR3 loop spans 18 amino acids. The V end lost 0 bases, the J end lost 10 bases, and 25 bases lay between the germline ends. The DNA for the CDR3 is TGTGCCAGCAGTTACTCGAAGGATTCCGGGACTAGAGGGGGCGAGCAGTTCTTC. This translates into CASSYSKDSGTRGGEQFF.

This clonotype is a singleton in its sample. The chain combines TRBV20-1 with TRBJ2-1; 8 nucleotides agree with TRBD2. Germline values: CDR1 DFQATT, CDR2 SNEGSKA (reference sequence). The CDR3 has 12 residues. The V segment lost 3 bases and the J segment 10 bases; nucleotides outside the gene matches: 5. In DNA, the CDR3 is TGCAGTGCTAGTGATAGCGGGGACGAGCAGTTCTTC. It translates to CSASDSGDEQFF.

The rearrangement uses TRBV28 and TRBJ2-3; 10 bases map to TRBD1. The CDR3 spans 17 residues. With 5 bases clipped from V and 2 bases from J, the junction kept 10 bases outside the gene matches. Germline CDR1 and CDR2: MDHEN and SYDVKM. CDR3 in amino acids: CASSRTPGQGNTDTQYF. As DNA, the CDR3 is TGTGCCAGCAGTAGAACCCCGGGACAGGGGAACACAGATACGCAGTATTTT.

J is TRBJ2-6 and V is TRBV6-1, with 7 bases aligning to TRBD1. CDR1 MNHNS and CDR2 SASEGT come from the germline V gene. CDR3 size: 14 residues. With V trimmed by 6 bases and J by 4 bases, 3 bases remained unmatched. Here the CDR3 reads CASRRGPGANVLTF. As DNA, the CDR3 is TGTGCCAGCAGAAGGGGGCCCGGGGCCAACGTCCTGACTTTC.

CDR3 loop: CASSFGVRQIEAFF. The DNA for the CDR3 is TGTGCCAGCAGCTTTGGCGTCAGGCAGATTGAAGCTTTCTTT. The genes are TRBV5-6 and TRBJ1-1; D unclear. V lost 2 bases and J 7 bases, leaving 15 bases between the germline ends. The CDR3 spans 14 residues. CDR1 and CDR2 from the germline V gene are SGHDT and YYEEEE.